The 5 T cell receptor beta chains given below trace back to one sample, sequenced in a study of cytomegalovirus exposure and HLA in healthy donors. The PCR was carried out with 60 Vbeta primers and 13 Jbeta primers. Repertoires were generated with immunoSEQ multiplex PCR, while TCRdb's copy carries only in-frame clones and drops some. Among some 93,000 clones listed, 82% were seen once. The sample consisted of PBMCs. The receptors here all came from a man in his fifties or sixties in good health and CMV-seronegative.

The genes are TRBV7-6 and TRBJ2-2; TRBD2 aligns across 9 bases. Germline assignment: CDR1 SGHVS and CDR2 FNYEAQ. The CDR3 loop spans 16 amino acids. J gave up 2 bases and V 5 bases, and 6 bases lay outside the gene matches. CDR3 in amino acids: CASSPGLATNTGELFF. In DNA form, the CDR3 reads TGTGCCAGCAGCCCAGGACTAGCGACAAACACCGGGGAGCTGTTTTTT.

CDR3 amino acids: CSVRTGGSNTGELFF. DNA of the CDR3: TGCAGCGTTCGGACAGGGGGCTCAAACACCGGGGAGCTGTTTTTT. V usage is TRBV29-1 and J usage is TRBJ2-2; 11 positions agree with TRBD1. CDR1 is SQVTM and CDR2 is ANQGSEA in the germline V gene. With 5 bases clipped from V and 2 bases from J, the junction kept 4 bases outside the gene matches. The CDR3 extends over 15 amino acids.

As regards this clone: The same CDR3 can be traced to other DNA sequences in this sample. This rearrangement joins TRBV7-2 to TRBJ1-5, with D maybe TRBD1 (6 bases). V was shortened by 6 bases and J by 5 bases, with 11 bases between the two germline ends. Germline lookup yields CDR1 SGHTA and CDR2 FQGNSA. This CDR3 spans 13 amino acids. CDR3 amino acids: CASSPGADQPQHF. Here the CDR3 DNA reads TGTGCCAGCAGTCCAGGGGCGGATCAGCCCCAGCATTTT.

V usage is TRBV10-3 and J usage is TRBJ2-3; the D gene is possibly TRBD2 (6 bases). Trimming removed 4 bases at V and 4 bases at J, with 18 bases between. Germline-derived CDR1 and CDR2 are ENHRY and SYGVKD. The CDR3 length is 16 residues. DNA for the CDR3: TGTGCCATCAGTGGAAGGGACTCAAAGGGCGCAGATACGCAGTATTTT. Translated: CAISGRDSKGADTQYF.

The chain combines TRBV4-1 with TRBJ2-5; no clear D gene. CDR1 is MGHRA and CDR2 is YSYEKL in the germline V gene. The CDR3 extends over 13 amino acids. The ends were cut back, 1 base at V and 5 bases at J, with 8 bases in the middle. The CDR3 is CASSQVWQETQYF. CDR3 in DNA: TGCGCCAGCAGCCAAGTCTGGCAGGAGACCCAGTACTTC.